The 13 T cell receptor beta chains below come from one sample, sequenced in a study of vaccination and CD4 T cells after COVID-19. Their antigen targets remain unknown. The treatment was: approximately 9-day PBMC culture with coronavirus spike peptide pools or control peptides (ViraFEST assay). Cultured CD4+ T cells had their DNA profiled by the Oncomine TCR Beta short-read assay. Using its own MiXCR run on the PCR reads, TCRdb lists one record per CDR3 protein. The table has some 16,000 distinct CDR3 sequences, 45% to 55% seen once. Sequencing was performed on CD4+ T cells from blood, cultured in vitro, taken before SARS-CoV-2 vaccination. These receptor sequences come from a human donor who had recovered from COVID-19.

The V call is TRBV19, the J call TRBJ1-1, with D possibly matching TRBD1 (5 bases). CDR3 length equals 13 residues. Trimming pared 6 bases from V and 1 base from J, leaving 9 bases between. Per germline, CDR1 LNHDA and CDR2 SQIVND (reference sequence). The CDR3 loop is CASRSTGNTEAFF. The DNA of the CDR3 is TGTGCCAGTAGGTCCACAGGGAACACTGAAGCTTTCTTT.

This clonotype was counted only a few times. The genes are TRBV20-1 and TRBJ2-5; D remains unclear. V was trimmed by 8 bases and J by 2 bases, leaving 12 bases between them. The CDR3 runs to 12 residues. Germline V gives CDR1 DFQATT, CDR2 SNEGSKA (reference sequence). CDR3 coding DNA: TGCAGTCTGAGAGGCCGTCAAGAGACCCAGTACTTC. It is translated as CSLRGRQETQYF.

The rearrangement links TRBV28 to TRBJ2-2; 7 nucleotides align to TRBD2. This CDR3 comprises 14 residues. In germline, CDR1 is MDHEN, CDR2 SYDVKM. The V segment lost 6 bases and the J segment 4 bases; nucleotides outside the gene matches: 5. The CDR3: CASRGGIATGELFF. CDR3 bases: TGTGCCAGCAGGGGAGGGATCGCCACCGGGGAGCTGTTTTTT.

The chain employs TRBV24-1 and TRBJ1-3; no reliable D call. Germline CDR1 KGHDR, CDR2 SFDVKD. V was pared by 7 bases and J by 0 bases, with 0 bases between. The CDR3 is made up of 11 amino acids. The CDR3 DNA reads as TGTGCCACCAGCTCTGGAAACACCATATATTTT. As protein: CATSSGNTIYF.

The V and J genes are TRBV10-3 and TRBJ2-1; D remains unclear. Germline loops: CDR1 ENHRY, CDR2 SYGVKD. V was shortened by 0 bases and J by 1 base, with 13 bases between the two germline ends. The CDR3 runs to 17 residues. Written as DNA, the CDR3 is TGTGCCATCAGTGAGTCGATTCAAGCGTCGTCCTACAATGAGCAGTTCTTC. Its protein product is CAISESIQASSYNEQFF.

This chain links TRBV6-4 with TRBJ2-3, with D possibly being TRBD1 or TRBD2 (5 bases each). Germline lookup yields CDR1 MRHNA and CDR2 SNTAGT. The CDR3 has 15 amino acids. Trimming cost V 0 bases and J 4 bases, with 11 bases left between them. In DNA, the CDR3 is TGTGCCAGCAGTGACTCCGGGACGGGCGCAGATACGCAGTATTTT. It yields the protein CASSDSGTGADTQYF.

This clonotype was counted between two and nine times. CDR3 coding DNA: TGCAGTGCTGGGGGACGCCGGACTTATGGCTACACCTTC. Protein product: CSAGGRRTYGYTF. V is TRBV20-1 and J is TRBJ1-2, with D possibly matching TRBD1 (5 bases). V was shortened by 5 bases and J by 5 bases, with 15 bases between the two germline ends. CDR1 and CDR2 from the germline V gene are DFQATT and SNEGSKA (reference sequence). The CDR3 has 13 amino acids.

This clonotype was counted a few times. Here the CDR3 reads CASSARGQTEAFF. The CDR3 region has the DNA TGTGCCAGCAGCGCCAGGGGGCAGACTGAAGCTTTCTTT. The chain carries TRBV7-2 and TRBJ1-1; the match to TRBD1 covers 8 bases. From germline, CDR1 is SGHTA and CDR2 FQGNSA. J gave up 5 bases and V 5 bases, and 4 bases lay outside the gene matches. This CDR3 spans 13 amino acids.

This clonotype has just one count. The CDR3 is CASSPSGQGYGYTF. The CDR3 coding sequence is TGTGCCAGCAGCCCATCCGGACAGGGCTATGGCTACACCTTC. The chain couples TRBV11-2 to TRBJ1-2, with 8 bases lining up with TRBD1. The V gene's germline CDR1 is SGHAT and CDR2 FQNNGV. CDR3 size: 14 residues. V was pared by 5 bases and J by 4 bases, with 6 bases of the junction left unmatched.

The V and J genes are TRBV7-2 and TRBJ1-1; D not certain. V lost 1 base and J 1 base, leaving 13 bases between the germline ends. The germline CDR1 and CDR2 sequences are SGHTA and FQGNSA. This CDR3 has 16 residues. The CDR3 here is CASSLGRWGENTEAFF. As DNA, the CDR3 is TGTGCCAGCAGCTTAGGTCGCTGGGGTGAGAACACTGAAGCTTTCTTT.

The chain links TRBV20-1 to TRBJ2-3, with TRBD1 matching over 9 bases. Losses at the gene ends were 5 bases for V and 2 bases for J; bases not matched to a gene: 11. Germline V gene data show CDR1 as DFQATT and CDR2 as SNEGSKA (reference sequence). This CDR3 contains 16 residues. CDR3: CSAPRSRDRATDTQYF. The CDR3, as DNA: TGCAGTGCTCCACGATCCAGGGACAGGGCCACAGATACGCAGTATTTT.

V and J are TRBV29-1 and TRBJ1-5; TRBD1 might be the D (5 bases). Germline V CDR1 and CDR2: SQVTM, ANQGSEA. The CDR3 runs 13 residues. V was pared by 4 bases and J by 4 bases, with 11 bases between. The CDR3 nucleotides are TGCAGCGTTGCCCCCGGGGCGAATCAGCCCCAGCATTTT. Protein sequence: CSVAPGANQPQHF.

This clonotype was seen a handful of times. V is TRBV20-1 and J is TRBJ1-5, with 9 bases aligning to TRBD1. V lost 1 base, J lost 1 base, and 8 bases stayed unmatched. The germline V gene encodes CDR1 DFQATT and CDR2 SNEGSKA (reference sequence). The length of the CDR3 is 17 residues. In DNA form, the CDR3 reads TGCAGTGCTAGAGCTTCCACCGGGACAGGGAGCAATCAGCCCCAGCATTTT. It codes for CSARASTGTGSNQPQHF.